Listed here is a single T cell receptor beta chain. Its specificity is not known. Trimming removed 6 bases from V and 0 bases from J, with 11 bases in between. The CDR3 has 13 amino acids. Germline-derived CDR1 and CDR2 are DFQATT and SNEGSKA (reference sequence). These data belong to a study of blood T cells in healthy people across ages. For the second PCR, which ran for 7 to 11 cycles, a sample-barcoded 5' primer and a J-beta primer mix were used. TCRdb analysed the 5' RACE reads with MiXCR anew, one entry per CDR3 protein. The sample includes about 630,000 distinct CDR3 sequences, over 20% seen only once; the top ten take 3% to 4%. Whole-study results and caveats: Unsorted PBMC input precluded a conclusive naive versus antigen-experienced comparison. Naive CD4+ cells and diversity were both higher in long-lived donors than in aged donors. Estimated diversity across one million T cells was deemed an underestimate.

Researchers isolated at least 7 million PBMCs per sample. The clonotype originates from a man aged 65 to 79 in good health. The V call is TRBV20-1, the J call TRBJ1-2, with D hard to call. Sequencing was performed on blood. The CDR3 is CSAIQRTNYGYTF. The CDR3 nucleotides read TGCAGTGCCATACAGCGAACTAACTATGGCTACACCTTC.